Below, 20 T cell receptor beta chains from the same sample are listed, as sequenced in a study of shared clonotypes between healthy human individuals. Sequenced by immunoSEQ multiplex PCR; TCRdb stores in-frame clones only, minus some. There are about 690,000 clones in the sample; 90% occur only once, and 34% lies in the top ten. Sequencing was performed on memory CD8+ T cells from PBMCs. The sample's subset: CD45RO+ cells pooled with CCR7-negative TemRA cells. The receptors were sampled from a man between 18 and 35 years old in good health. Some clones in this sample may be carry-over from other donors' samples.

This chain links TRBV18 with TRBJ2-5; D call uncertain. Germline CDR1 is KGHSH and CDR2 is LQKENI. V gave up 3 bases and J gave up 7 bases, with 18 bases separating them. The CDR3 consists of 15 residues. The chain's CDR3 is CASSPLDIGPGTQYF. For the CDR3, the DNA is TGTGCCAGCTCACCGCTAGATATCGGGCCGGGGACCCAGTACTTC.

The chain is built from TRBV4-1 and TRBJ1-1; 9 bases map to TRBD1. The V gene end was trimmed by 6 bases and the J gene end by 0 bases; junction bases not matched to a gene: 11. CDR3 length: 17 amino acids. The germline CDR1 and CDR2 sequences are MGHRA and YSYEKL. Written as DNA, the CDR3 is TGCGCCAGCAGGGGGGACAGGGTTGGCGTGATGAACACTGAAGCTTTCTTT. Protein: CASRGDRVGVMNTEAFF.

V gene TRBV29-1 combines with J gene TRBJ2-1; 7 bases line up with TRBD2. Losses at the gene ends were 1 base for V and 2 bases for J; bases not matched to a gene: 2. The CDR3 is made up of 14 amino acids. CDR1 SQVTM and CDR2 ANQGSEA come from the germline V gene. CDR3 in amino acids: CSVEVLAAYNEQFF. CDR3 in DNA: TGCAGCGTTGAAGTTCTAGCGGCCTACAATGAGCAGTTCTTC.

The chain uses TRBV19 and TRBJ2-2; 13 bases agree with TRBD2. The ends lost 8 bases at V and 0 bases at J; junction bases unmatched: 9. Germline V gene sequence: CDR1 LNHDA, CDR2 SQIVND (reference sequence). The CDR3 sequence is 18 residues long. Here the CDR3 reads CASLTSGRDLANTGELFF. The CDR3, as DNA: TGTGCCAGTCTAACTAGCGGGAGGGATCTCGCGAACACCGGGGAGCTGTTTTTT.

V and J are TRBV27 and TRBJ2-5; TRBD1 agrees at 7 bases. The CDR3 contains 14 residues. Trimming cost V 5 bases and J 4 bases; bases outside gene matches: 7. Germline loops: CDR1 MNHEY, CDR2 SMNVEV (reference sequence). CDR3 amino acids: CASSTTGLIETQYF. CDR3 nucleotides: TGTGCCAGCAGTACGACAGGGTTGATAGAGACCCAGTACTTC.

The chain carries TRBV25-1 and TRBJ1-4, with D possibly TRBD1 on 6 matching bases. The CDR3 is 15 residues long. Trimming stripped 1 base from V and 7 bases from J, with 13 bases between. Germline V gives CDR1 MGHDK, CDR2 SYGVNS. The CDR3 spells CASSELRGGGEKLFF. CDR3 DNA sequence: TGTGCCAGCAGTGAATTACGTGGGGGCGGTGAAAAACTGTTTTTT.

This sequence joins TRBV28 and TRBJ2-3, with 8 positions matching TRBD2. Unmatched junction bases numbered 5, after V lost 3 bases and J lost 0 bases. Germline V gene data show CDR1 as MDHEN and CDR2 as SYDVKM. The CDR3 has 16 amino acids. CDR3 loop: CASSLEREISTDTQYF. In DNA form, the CDR3 reads TGTGCCAGCAGTTTGGAGCGGGAGATAAGCACAGATACGCAGTATTTT.

The chain has TRBV7-9 and TRBJ2-2, with a possible D match to TRBD1 (7 bases). CDR1 is SEHNR, CDR2 FQNEAQ, per germline (reference sequence). This CDR3 spans 12 amino acids. CDR3 in amino acids: CARGTDTGELFF. CDR3 sequence (DNA): TGTGCTCGGGGGACAGACACCGGGGAGCTGTTTTTT.

The V call is TRBV7-9, the J call TRBJ2-7; 11 nucleotides align to TRBD2. Germline assignment: CDR1 SEHNR and CDR2 FQNEAQ (reference sequence). The CDR3 is 15 residues long. V lost 5 bases to trimming and J lost 5 bases; unmatched junction nucleotides: 8. The CDR3 is CASSQIAGGPDEQYF. The CDR3 coding sequence is TGTGCCAGCAGCCAAATAGCGGGAGGGCCGGACGAGCAGTACTTC.

The rearrangement uses TRBV27 and TRBJ2-1, with 9 bases aligning to TRBD2. Germline trimming cut 6 bases from V and 4 bases from J; bases unmatched to any gene: 7. The CDR3 runs 15 residues. Germline CDR1 reads MNHEY; CDR2 reads SMNVEV (reference sequence). The CDR3 loop reads CASSVSGSFYNEQFF. The CDR3 DNA reads as TGTGCCAGCAGCGTTAGCGGGAGTTTTTACAATGAGCAGTTCTTC.

The V call is TRBV25-1, the J call TRBJ2-5; D is perhaps TRBD1 or TRBD2 (6 bases each). The CDR3 covers 14 residues. CDR1 MGHDK and CDR2 SYGVNS come from the germline V gene. The V gene lost 3 bases and the J gene lost 2 bases, with 10 bases spanning the gap. This CDR3 is CASSDAGTQETQYF. Written as DNA, the CDR3 is TGTGCCAGCAGTGACGCGGGGACACAAGAGACCCAGTACTTC.

J is TRBJ2-5 and V is TRBV6-6; 13 nucleotides match TRBD2. In germline, CDR1 is MNHNY, CDR2 SVGAGI (reference sequence). J was trimmed by 5 bases and V by 6 bases; bases with no gene match: 6. The CDR3 is 15 residues long. The CDR3 DNA follows: TGTGCCAGCAGACGGACTAGCGGGAGTAAGGAGACCCAGTACTTC. Translating it yields CASRRTSGSKETQYF.

V is TRBV2 and J is TRBJ2-7; possible D gene TRBD2, 5 bases. V lost 7 bases and J 0 bases, leaving 22 bases between the germline ends. From germline, CDR1 is SNHLY and CDR2 FYNNEI. This CDR3 spans 17 amino acids. The CDR3 DNA follows: TGTGCCAGCACAATCTCCAAGGACGGGATTAGCTCCTACGAGCAGTACTTC. This gives the protein CASTISKDGISSYEQYF.

The rearrangement links TRBV7-9 to TRBJ2-5; 8 bases match TRBD2. The junction had 6 bases not matched to a gene; V was cut back by 4 bases and J by 2 bases. CDR1 and CDR2 (germline): SEHNR, FQNEAQ (reference sequence). The CDR3 has 15 residues. The CDR3 nucleotides read TGTGCCAGCAGCTCACCGCGGGAGGAGCAAGAGACCCAGTACTTC. Translation gives CASSSPREEQETQYF.

This clone is a singleton in its sample. V gene TRBV4-2 combines with J gene TRBJ2-1, with 7 nucleotides matching TRBD2. After removal of 1 base from V and 2 bases from J, the junction contained 2 bases not matched to a gene. This CDR3 has 15 residues. CDR1 is LGHNA, CDR2 YNFKEQ, per germline. The CDR3 nucleotides read TGTGCCAGCAGCCAAGGCGGGAGCACCTACAATGAGCAGTTCTTC. Its protein product is CASSQGGSTYNEQFF.

In this sample, this clone turned up once. The V gene is TRBV4-2, the J gene TRBJ2-1; D not resolved. Trimming took off 1 base at V and 6 bases at J, with 7 bases between the two ends. CDR3 length: 13 amino acids. Germline CDR1 and CDR2: LGHNA and YNFKEQ. The CDR3 spells CASSQARSNEQFF. The CDR3 DNA is TGTGCCAGCAGCCAAGCGCGGAGCAATGAGCAGTTCTTC.

The chain employs TRBV27 and TRBJ2-3, with 14 nucleotides matching TRBD2. The CDR3 loop spans 16 amino acids. Trimming took 6 bases from V and 2 from J; bases not matched to a gene: 4. CDR1 and CDR2 from the germline V gene are MNHEY and SMNVEV (reference sequence). The CDR3 coding sequence is TGTGCCAGCAGCGCGGGACTAGCGGGAGCCACAGATACGCAGTATTTT. This translates into CASSAGLAGATDTQYF.

The chain carries TRBV5-6 and TRBJ2-7; the D gene could be TRBD1 or TRBD2 (5 bases each). This CDR3 spans 17 amino acids. Germline CDR1 is SGHDT and CDR2 is YYEEEE. V was cut by 2 bases and J by 6 bases, with 24 bases left in between. CDR3 region: CASSFSLWDRTPLEQYF. In nucleotides, the CDR3 is TGTGCCAGCAGCTTCAGTCTGTGGGACCGGACCCCCCTCGAGCAGTACTTC.

The chain recombines TRBV28 with TRBJ2-1, with 12 bases that match TRBD2. Trimming cost V 5 bases and J 5 bases; bases outside gene matches: 4. This CDR3 is built from 15 residues. The germline V gene has CDR1 MDHEN and CDR2 SYDVKM. The CDR3 loop reads CASSTGLAGNNEQFF. In nucleotides, the CDR3 is TGTGCCAGCAGTACAGGACTAGCGGGAAACAATGAGCAGTTCTTC.

The genes are TRBV28 and TRBJ2-7; 12 bases agree with TRBD2. Germline V gene sequence: CDR1 MDHEN, CDR2 SYDVKM. Trimming took 4 bases from V and 4 from J; bases not matched to a gene: 11. This CDR3 has 17 residues. The CDR3 region is CASSSKRSTSGGYEQYF. The DNA of the CDR3 is TGTGCCAGCAGTTCCAAGAGATCGACTAGCGGGGGATACGAGCAGTACTTC.